The 21 T cell receptor beta chains below come from one sample, sequenced in a study of shared clonotypes between healthy human individuals. Data came from immunoSEQ multiplex PCR; TCRdb stores just in-frame clones and leaves some out. The sample holds 400,000 to 600,000 clones, about 79% seen once. Sequenced: PBMCs. These TCRs come from a woman aged 40-49 years in good health. Some clones in this sample may be carry-over from other donors' samples.

A single count supports this clone. The CDR3 DNA is TGTGCCTGGAGTCCGGACGGATTCAATCAGCCCCAGCATTTT. Amino acid sequence: CAWSPDGFNQPQHF. The chain joins TRBV30 to TRBJ1-5; D is uncertain. Trimming took off 2 bases at V and 3 bases at J, with 11 bases between the two ends. This CDR3 is 14 amino acids long. Germline V CDR1 and CDR2: GTSNPN, SVGIG (reference sequence).

For the CDR3, the DNA is TGTGCCAGCAGCTTAGCGGCAGATACGCAGTATTTT. Protein product: CASSLAADTQYF. The chain joins TRBV7-2 to TRBJ2-3; the D is unclear. The CDR3 covers 12 residues. The germline gives CDR1 SGHTA, CDR2 FQGNSA. The ends were cut back, 0 bases at V and 4 bases at J, with 2 bases in the middle.

This sequence joins TRBV5-1 and TRBJ1-2; TRBD1 agrees at 9 bases. The CDR3 has 14 residues. Germline CDR1 is SGHRS and CDR2 is YFSETQ. V was pared by 3 bases and J by 4 bases, with 4 bases of the junction left unmatched. The CDR3 is CASSSGTGSYGYTF. For the CDR3, the DNA is TGCGCCAGCAGCTCCGGGACAGGGAGCTATGGCTACACCTTC. Looking up the rest from reference TRBV5-1 and TRBJ1-2 gives the full variable domain: KAGVTQTPRYLIKTRGQQVTLSCSPISGHRSVSWYQQTPGQGLQFLFEYFSETQRNKGNFPGRFSGRQFSNSRSEMNVSTLELGDSALYLCASSSGTGSYGYTFGSGTRLTVV.

This clone has just a few counts. The chain combines TRBV30 with TRBJ1-4; 9 nucleotides align to TRBD1. V was clipped by 3 bases and J by 8 bases; unmatched bases: 10. The CDR3 sequence is 15 residues long. CDR1 GTSNPN and CDR2 SVGIG come from the germline V gene (reference sequence). The CDR3 is CAWRPPGQGGEKLFF. The CDR3 nucleotides read TGTGCCTGGAGACCTCCGGGACAGGGAGGAGAAAAACTGTTTTTT.

The rearrangement uses TRBV18 and TRBJ2-3; TRBD1 matches 9 bases. The CDR3 loop spans 16 amino acids. The germline V gene encodes CDR1 KGHSH and CDR2 LQKENI. The V segment lost 3 bases and the J segment 3 bases; nucleotides outside the gene matches: 7. The DNA for the CDR3 is TGTGCCAGCTCACCCAACGAGGGACAGGGAACAGATACGCAGTATTTT. This sequence encodes CASSPNEGQGTDTQYF.

The table lists this clone with a count of one. The rearrangement links TRBV27 to TRBJ1-1; D is unclear. V was shortened by 8 bases and J by 9 bases, with 7 bases between the two germline ends. Germline lookup yields CDR1 MNHEY and CDR2 SMNVEV (reference sequence). The CDR3 sequence is 9 residues long. The CDR3 sequence is CASGPKAFF. The CDR3 nucleotides read TGTGCCAGCGGCCCAAAAGCTTTCTTT.

J is TRBJ2-2 and V is TRBV4-3; TRBD2 might be the D (6 bases). V was trimmed by 8 bases and J by 4 bases, leaving 17 bases between them. This CDR3 contains 15 residues. Germline V gene sequence: CDR1 LGHNA, CDR2 YSLEER. CDR3 residues: CASGWRGYGTGELFF. The CDR3 DNA is TGCGCCAGCGGGTGGAGGGGCTACGGCACCGGGGAGCTGTTTTTT.

The chain employs TRBV27 and TRBJ2-2; 8 bases map to TRBD1. The CDR3 covers 17 residues. Germline V gives CDR1 MNHEY, CDR2 SMNVEV (reference sequence). The J segment lost 6 bases and the V segment lost 3 bases, leaving 12 bases of the junction unmatched. The CDR3 DNA is TGTGCCAGCAGTTTGACCCTGGACAGGGTAGCGCCCGGGGAGCTGTTTTTT. It is translated as CASSLTLDRVAPGELFF.

V and J are TRBV29-1 and TRBJ1-5, with D uncertain. This CDR3 has 12 amino acids. V was cut by 4 bases and J by 5 bases, with 9 bases left in between. CDR1 is SQVTM and CDR2 is ANQGSEA in the germline V gene. CDR3 nucleotide sequence: TGCAGCGTTGGGGGAGAGGATCAGCCCCAGCATTTT. Protein: CSVGGEDQPQHF.

The rearrangement uses TRBV10-2 and TRBJ2-7; D is unresolved. This CDR3 spans 13 amino acids. Trimming pared 3 bases from V and 2 bases from J, leaving 8 bases between. In germline, CDR1 is WSHSY, CDR2 SAAADI. In nucleotides, the CDR3 is TGCGCCAGCAGTGATGGTCGAGCCTACGAGCAGTACTTC. As protein: CASSDGRAYEQYF.

Only a few counts were recorded for this clone. J is TRBJ2-3 and V is TRBV5-5; 9 nucleotides align to TRBD2. This CDR3 has 16 residues. The V gene's germline CDR1 is SGHKS and CDR2 YYEKEE (reference sequence). Unmatched junction bases numbered 5, after V lost 0 bases and J lost 3 bases. CDR3 DNA: TGTGCCAGCAGCTTGGAAGTAGCGGGAGCTACAGATACGCAGTATTTT. Encoded protein: CASSLEVAGATDTQYF.

The chain joins TRBV28 to TRBJ2-7; D gene unclear. V shed 5 bases and J shed 4 bases, with 12 bases lying between them. The germline V gene encodes CDR1 MDHEN and CDR2 SYDVKM. The CDR3 has 13 amino acids. DNA for the CDR3: TGTGCCAGCAGTCCCGGTCGCGGTTACGAGCAGTACTTC. Amino acids: CASSPGRGYEQYF.

J is TRBJ2-2 and V is TRBV19; TRBD1 matches at 9 bases. J gave up 0 bases and V 4 bases, and 6 bases lay outside the gene matches. This CDR3 region has 17 residues. Germline-derived CDR1 and CDR2 are LNHDA and SQIVND (reference sequence). The DNA for the CDR3 is TGTGCCAGTAGTACAACGGGACAGGGTACGAACACCGGGGAGCTGTTTTTT. Translated, it gives CASSTTGQGTNTGELFF.

A note on this clone: Compared with germline, one end of the junction differs, possibly owing to a read error. The CDR3 spells CASTPEISTATYEQCF. In DNA form, the CDR3 reads TGTGCCAGCACCCCAGAAATCTCGACAGCTACCTACGAGCAGTGCTTC. V usage is TRBV11-2 and J usage is TRBJ2-7; D may be TRBD1 (5 bases). The V gene's germline CDR1 is SGHAT and CDR2 FQNNGV. The CDR3 spans 16 residues.

The count of this clone is one. The gene calls are TRBV7-2 and TRBJ1-1; tentatively, D is TRBD1 (6 bases). V lost 6 bases and J lost 5, with 16 bases in between. The length of the CDR3 is 14 residues. Per the germline V gene, CDR1 is SGHTA and CDR2 is FQGNSA. This CDR3 reads CASRQQGGGTEAFF. In DNA, the CDR3 is TGTGCCAGCAGACAACAGGGAGGGGGGACTGAAGCTTTCTTT.

The V gene is TRBV2, the J gene TRBJ1-3; D is undetermined. CDR3 size: 15 residues. Germline values: CDR1 SNHLY, CDR2 FYNNEI. V lost 5 bases to trimming and J lost 0 bases, with 11 bases between them. In nucleotides, the CDR3 is TGTGCCAGCAGTACGAGTCAGTTCTCTGGAAACACCATATATTTT. This gives the protein CASSTSQFSGNTIYF.

The V and J genes are TRBV18 and TRBJ2-7; D is perhaps TRBD2 (6 bases). V was shortened by 2 bases and J by 4 bases, with 18 bases between the two germline ends. The CDR3 contains 16 residues. Germline V gene sequence: CDR1 KGHSH, CDR2 LQKENI. DNA of the CDR3: TGTGCCAGCTCACCAAGAGGCGGAGGGCAGGTGTACGAGCAGTACTTC. Translating gives CASSPRGGGQVYEQYF.

The V and J genes are TRBV7-4 and TRBJ1-2; TRBD1 matches 7 bases. V shed 4 bases and J 7 bases; nucleotides not matched to a gene: 9. This CDR3 has 14 residues. The germline V gene has CDR1 SGHVT and CDR2 SQSDAQ. In DNA, the CDR3 is TGTGCCAGCAGCTCTTATTCAGGGGGTTGTGGCTACACCTTC. Translating it yields CASSSYSGGCGYTF.

V usage is TRBV18 and J usage is TRBJ2-2, with a weak D call TRBD1 (6 bases). V gave up 8 bases and J gave up 1 base, with 11 bases separating them. This CDR3 comprises 14 residues. The V gene's germline CDR1 is KGHSH and CDR2 LQKENI. CDR3 sequence: CASRGQLNTGELFF. CDR3 coding DNA: TGTGCCAGCCGCGGACAGCTGAACACCGGGGAGCTGTTTTTT.

This sequence joins TRBV19 and TRBJ2-7; D is unresolved. Germline V gene data show CDR1 as LNHDA and CDR2 as SQIVND (reference sequence). The CDR3 totals 12 residues. V was clipped by 3 bases and J by 2 bases, with 5 bases between them. As DNA, the CDR3 is TGTGCCAGTAGTATCAGCCCCTACGAGCAGTACTTC. Its protein is CASSISPYEQYF.

The chain couples TRBV5-1 to TRBJ2-5, with D perhaps TRBD2 (5 bases). The CDR3 sequence is 15 residues long. The ends were cut back, 5 bases at V and 5 bases at J, with 19 bases in the middle. Germline-derived CDR1 and CDR2 are SGHRS and YFSETQ. The DNA for the CDR3 is TGCGCCAGCAGAAGCGGAACTAGAAACGAGGAGACCCAGTACTTC. It yields the protein CASRSGTRNEETQYF.